The source of this T cell receptor (beta chain) is a study of T cells after yellow fever vaccination (dated by TCRdb to between 2018 and 2020). Regarding the research as a whole: The SMART-Seq v4 Ultra Low Input RNA kit was used to prepare libraries from fractions with low cell numbers. To track T-cell clones before and after primary and booster YFV17D yellow fever vaccination, bulk TCR alpha and beta repertoires were sequenced longitudinally. Two healthy male donors made up the cohort, one aged 18 to 29 years and the other aged 30 to 39 years. Blood samples were taken at several timepoints before and after primary and secondary immunization, and bulk PBMC replicates and cell subsets were isolated. Findings and caveats that apply to the study as a whole: The study included only a couple of donors, which limits how far the findings can be generalized. Most clones expanded after primary vaccination were re-detected after the booster (approximately 95% of CD4 and around nine tenths of CD8), suggesting broad memory maintenance. Computational filtering was needed because FACS-sorted repertoires could contain abundant contaminating clonotypes from the bulk population. The secondary T-cell response was weaker than the primary response but faster, peaking on day 5 instead of day 15. A small fraction of clonotypes showed up in both the CD4 and CD8 compartments, probably as a result of convergent recombination.

This specimen's treatment or condition label, per the study, means: live attenuated yellow fever vaccine strain. A standard Ficoll-Paque protocol was used to isolate PBMCs from peripheral blood. Epitope-specific CD8 T cells were sorted with a dextramer loaded with the yellow fever NS4B epitope peptide, and anti-CD3 and anti-CD8 staining was applied. TriZol was used to extract RNA from bulk PBMCs, from CD4 and CD8 fractions, and from dextramer-positive and dextramer-negative fractions. For CDR1 and CDR2, the germline V gene lists SGHTA and FQGTGA. Relative to germline, V is 0 bases shorter and J is 3 bases shorter, with 4 bases between their ends. The CDR3 covers 13 residues, taking in both the cysteine and the phenylalanine. Just CDR3 DNA is preserved here, 39 bases in frame from base 1. Synthesis of TCR cDNA relied on 5'RACE template switching, a step that introduced a universal primer site along with unique molecular identifiers. cDNA synthesis was primed from both the TCR alpha and TCR beta constant segments. Library amplification involved two PCR steps, and the second step added sample barcodes and sequencing adapters. Libraries were sequenced on Illumina HiSeq 2500 (2x100 bp) or NovaSeq (2x150 bp). The published analysis was carried out like this. Demultiplexing of reads and collapsing into UMI consensus sequences were performed with MIGEC, and V(D)J alignment was carried out with MiXCR. Vaccine-responding clonotypes were defined with edgeR using replicate PBMC samples, requiring FDR below 0.01 and a log2 fold change above 5 up to day 15. Bulk clonotypes were assigned CD4 or CD8 identity according to which sequenced CD4 or CD8 repertoire held them at higher abundance. NS4B-specific clonotypes were defined as those at least 10-fold enriched in dextramer-positive over dextramer-negative fractions; CD4-biased clonotypes were excluded. TCRdb cleaned the public reads at Q25 with fastp, built clones with MiXCR and kept in-frame beta chains. Entries are consolidated by CDR3 protein sequence, retaining the most common genes and DNA. TCRdb, not the authors, supplied the V and J calls. The sample contains around 88,000 distinct CDR3 sequences, 13% of them found a single time. The top ten constitute roughly 25% of the sample.

This clonotype has just a few counts. No qualities accompany the bases; no much larger clone lies one base away. Specimen: CD8+ T cells not binding an NS4B(214-222) dextramer, sorted from PBMCs, collected 20 to 25 days after the first yellow fever vaccination. What this sample's cell subset or site label stands for: NS4B epitope dextramer-negative CD8 T cells. The rearrangement joined TRBV7-3 to TRBJ2-3, with no reliable assignment of the D segment. This clonotype was sampled from a man between 18 and 29 years old who received the YFV17D yellow fever vaccine. DNA sequence: TGTGCCAGCAGCTTAACGGGGACAGATACGCAGTATTTT. The encoded protein is CASSLTGTDTQYF.